The 21 T cell receptor beta chains reported below all come from one sample, sequenced in a study of OX40 agonist ivuxolimab in advanced cancers. Using immunoSEQ multiplex PCR, the repertoire was profiled, and TCRdb retains in-frame clones only, with some absent. The table records approximately 58,000 clones, 82% of them present only once. The sample here was CD4+ or CD8+ T cells sorted from blood, taken in a trial of the OX40 agonist ivuxolimab. These TCRs come from an adult with an advanced solid tumor such as melanoma, head and neck, liver or kidney cancer.

V is TRBV13 and J is TRBJ1-5; weak D call: TRBD1 (5 bases). Germline CDR1 is PRHDT and CDR2 is FYEKMQ (reference sequence). Trimming removed 5 bases from V and 12 bases from J, with 14 bases in between. The CDR3 loop spans 12 amino acids. The CDR3 loop reads CASSTLDSRQHF. CDR3 bases: TGTGCCAGCAGCACCCTTGACAGTCGCCAGCATTTT.

This sequence joins TRBV19 and TRBJ1-3, with no clear D. Trimming shortened V by 3 bases and J by 0 bases, and 6 bases separated the two germline ends. The CDR3 sequence is 14 residues long. Looked up from germline, CDR1 is LNHDA and CDR2 is SQIVND (reference sequence). The chain's CDR3 is CASSISGSGNTIYF. Here the CDR3 DNA reads TGTGCCAGTAGTATTTCCGGCTCTGGAAACACCATATATTTT.

This clone was seen once. The gene calls are TRBV5-1 and TRBJ1-1; 7 positions match TRBD1. Trimming at V came to 0 bases and at J to 4 bases, leaving 3 bases not matched to a gene. Germline V gene lookup returns CDR1 SGHRS and CDR2 YFSETQ. The CDR3 loop spans 14 amino acids. For the CDR3, the DNA is TGCGCCAGCAGCTTGGAAGGGACAGCCACTGAAGCTTTCTTT. Amino acids: CASSLEGTATEAFF.

This clone was found once. This sequence joins TRBV9 and TRBJ2-1; 9 bases match TRBD2. The J segment lost 6 bases and the V segment lost 4 bases, leaving 11 bases of the junction unmatched. Germline V gene sequence: CDR1 SGDLS, CDR2 YYNGEE. This CDR3 has 16 residues. The CDR3 region has the DNA TGTGCCAGCAGCACCCATAGCGGGGGTGCGAGCAATGAGCAGTTCTTC. Protein sequence: CASSTHSGGASNEQFF. Full variable domain (missing parts from reference TRBV9 and TRBJ2-1): DSGVTQTPKHLITATGQRVTLRCSPRSGDLSVYWYQQSLDQGLQFLIQYYNGEERAKGNILERFSAQQFPDLHSELNLSSLELGDSALYFCASSTHSGGASNEQFFGPGTRLTVL.

The CDR3 sequence is CASSLTGGETQYF. CDR3 in DNA: TGTGCCAGCAGCTTAACTGGAGGCGAGACCCAGTACTTC. The rearrangement joins TRBV5-4 to TRBJ2-5, with D tentatively TRBD2 (5 bases). Germline loops: CDR1 SGHNT, CDR2 YYREEE (reference sequence). V was clipped by 2 bases and J by 5 bases, with 10 bases between them. This CDR3 spans 13 amino acids.

V usage is TRBV6-5 and J usage is TRBJ1-1; weak D call: TRBD1 (5 bases). Germline-derived CDR1 and CDR2 are MNHEY and SVGAGI. The CDR3 totals 15 residues. The V end lost 0 bases, the J end lost 3 bases, and 11 bases lay between the germline ends. DNA of the CDR3: TGTGCCAGCAGTTACTCTTGGGGGATCGACACTGAAGCTTTCTTT. Translation gives CASSYSWGIDTEAFF.

The V gene is TRBV11-3, the J gene TRBJ2-2, with TRBD2 identical over 10 bases. Germline V gene lookup returns CDR1 SGHNT and CDR2 YENEEA. This CDR3 has 16 residues. Losses at the gene ends were 5 bases for V and 0 bases for J; bases not matched to a gene: 3. The CDR3 DNA reads TGTGCCAGCAGCCGACTAGCGGGCGCGAACACCGGGGAGCTGTTTTTT. This sequence encodes CASSRLAGANTGELFF.

The J gene is TRBJ2-3, the V gene TRBV4-3; TRBD1 aligns across 8 bases. Losses at the gene ends were 0 bases for V and 5 bases for J; bases not matched to a gene: 4. Germline V gene lookup returns CDR1 LGHNA and CDR2 YSLEER. CDR3 length: 15 residues. The CDR3 DNA is TGCGCCAGCAGCCAAGAATTCAGGGGGCTAGATACGCAGTATTTT. It specifies CASSQEFRGLDTQYF.

This clone is a singleton in its sample. This rearrangement joins TRBV18 to TRBJ1-2; D not resolved. This CDR3 is 13 amino acids long. CDR1 and CDR2 (germline): KGHSH, LQKENI. Deletions cut 5 bases from V and 4 bases from J, with 11 bases between. The CDR3 coding sequence is TGTGCCAGCTCAACAAACGGACTCTATGGCTACACCTTC. It is translated as CASSTNGLYGYTF.

The rearrangement uses TRBV30 and TRBJ1-2; tentative D call: TRBD1 (5 bases). The CDR3 runs to 13 residues. Germline V gene data show CDR1 as GTSNPN and CDR2 as SVGIG (reference sequence). Trimming took off 1 base at V and 5 bases at J, with 11 bases between the two ends. This CDR3 is CAWSDQGFYGYTF. The CDR3 nucleotides are TGTGCCTGGAGTGACCAGGGATTTTATGGCTACACCTTC. The full variable domain, completed using reference TRBV30 and TRBJ1-2, is SQTIHQWPATLVQPVGSPLSLECTVEGTSNPNLYWYRQAAGRGLQLLFYSVGIGQISSEVPQNLSASRPQDRQFILSSKKLLLSDSGFYLCAWSDQGFYGYTFGSGTRLTVV.

This chain links TRBV7-3 with TRBJ2-7; D gene uncertain. This CDR3 spans 16 amino acids. Germline V gives CDR1 SGHTA, CDR2 FQGTGA. Trimming shortened V by 2 bases and J by 0 bases, and 14 bases separated the two germline ends. In DNA form, the CDR3 reads TGTGCCAGCAGCTTATCACCGTCGCGCCACTCCTACGAGCAGTACTTC. Translating gives CASSLSPSRHSYEQYF.

This sequence joins TRBV6-6 and TRBJ2-1, with 8 nucleotides matching TRBD1. Unmatched junction bases numbered 3, after V lost 8 bases and J lost 6 bases. The CDR3 has 12 residues. Germline CDR1 and CDR2: MNHNY and SVGAGI (reference sequence). CDR3 sequence (DNA): TGTGCCAGCTGGGACAGGATCAATGAGCAGTTCTTC. This codes for CASWDRINEQFF.

The chain has TRBV7-3 and TRBJ2-1; TRBD2 is a possible D gene (5 bases). V shed 5 bases and J shed 4 bases, with 18 bases lying between them. Germline CDR1 is SGHTA and CDR2 is FQGTGA. This CDR3 region has 16 residues. The CDR3 sequence: CASSPKAEPIYNEQFF. CDR3 DNA sequence: TGTGCCAGCAGCCCTAAAGCGGAACCGATTTACAATGAGCAGTTCTTC. The full variable domain, completed using reference TRBV7-3 and TRBJ2-1, is GAGVSQTPSNKVTEKGKYVELRCDPISGHTALYWYRQSLGQGPEFLIYFQGTGAADDSGLPNDRFFAVRPEGSVSTLKIQRTERGDSAVYLCASSPKAEPIYNEQFFGPGTRLTVL.

This chain connects TRBV6-5 to TRBJ2-3; D might be TRBD1 (6 bases). V was pared by 1 base and J by 3 bases, with 14 bases between. Germline assignment: CDR1 MNHEY and CDR2 SVGAGI. There are 16 residues in the CDR3. The CDR3 DNA reads TGTGCCAGCAGTTACTTGGTACAGGGTGAGACAGATACGCAGTATTTT. Residues: CASSYLVQGETDTQYF.

The table lists this clone with a count of one. The chain recombines TRBV7-9 with TRBJ1-2; 10 nucleotides align to TRBD1. After removal of 5 bases from V and 6 bases from J, the junction contained 3 bases not matched to a gene. The CDR3 runs 13 residues. From germline, CDR1 is SEHNR and CDR2 FQNEAQ (reference sequence). CDR3 loop: CASSKDRGDGYTF. Written as DNA, the CDR3 is TGTGCCAGCAGCAAGGACAGGGGGGATGGCTACACCTTC.

The rearrangement joins TRBV6-1 to TRBJ1-6; a weak D match, TRBD1 (6 bases). This CDR3 is 13 amino acids long. Germline values: CDR1 MNHNS, CDR2 SASEGT. The V and J ends lost 3 bases and 9 bases respectively, with 9 bases between them. CDR3 DNA sequence: TGTGCCAGCAGTGACGGGGGCAGTTCACCCCTCCACTTT. Translated, it gives CASSDGGSSPLHF.

The chain is built from TRBV21-1 and TRBJ1-2; TRBD1, the table's D call, lacks a check against the DNA. TRBV21-1 is shown as a pseudogene. This CDR3 has 18 residues. The CDR3 bases are TGTGCCAGCAGCTCCCGGGACAGGGAGGACCGTATCGACTATGGCTACACCTTC. Translated, it gives CASSSRDREDRIDYGYTF.

The rearrangement links TRBV30 to TRBJ2-3, with 8 bases identical to TRBD2. The germline V gene has CDR1 GTSNPN and CDR2 SVGIG (reference sequence). This CDR3 has 12 residues. V gave up 4 bases and J gave up 6 bases; unmatched junction bases: 3. This CDR3 is CAWNGGADTQYF. The CDR3 DNA reads as TGTGCCTGGAACGGGGGGGCGGATACGCAGTATTTT.

The rearrangement links TRBV4-2 to TRBJ2-7, with 12 bases aligning to TRBD1. This CDR3 is built from 16 residues. V trimming: 3 bases; J trimming: 7 bases; junction bases outside the gene matches: 10. Germline V gene sequence: CDR1 LGHNA, CDR2 YNFKEQ. The CDR3 region has the DNA TGTGCCAGCAGCCAGTCTTGGGGGACAGGGGGCTTTGAGCAGTACTTC. It codes for CASSQSWGTGGFEQYF.

The rearrangement links TRBV9 to TRBJ2-7; perhaps TRBD2 as D (5 bases). CDR1 and CDR2 from the germline V gene are SGDLS and YYNGEE. Trimming cost V 0 bases and J 3 bases, with 10 bases left between them. The CDR3 consists of 14 residues. Here the CDR3 DNA reads TGTGCCAGCAGCGTAGGGACTTCGGGCTACGAGCAGTACTTC. Protein product: CASSVGTSGYEQYF.

The V call is TRBV19, the J call TRBJ1-5, with 10 bases identical to TRBD1. CDR1 is LNHDA, CDR2 SQIVND, per germline (reference sequence). The trim removed 5 bases at V and 5 bases at J, leaving 12 bases unmatched. The CDR3 runs 17 residues. CDR3 sequence: CASSASGTGADDQPQHF. CDR3 bases: TGTGCCAGTAGTGCGTCCGGGACAGGGGCTGATGATCAGCCCCAGCATTTT.